The 25 T cell receptor beta chains reported below all come from one sample, sequenced in a study of OX40 agonist ivuxolimab in advanced cancers. TCRdb keeps only in-frame clones here, not all; method: immunoSEQ multiplex PCR. The sample yields some 70,000 clones, approximately 89% seen once. This sample comprised CD4+ or CD8+ T cells sorted from blood, obtained in a trial of the OX40 agonist ivuxolimab. Every receptor here comes from an adult with an advanced solid tumor such as melanoma, head and neck, liver or kidney cancer.

The J gene is TRBJ1-3, the V gene TRBV6-1; 7 bases match TRBD1. From germline, CDR1 is MNHNS and CDR2 SASEGT. CDR3 length: 13 amino acids. The J segment lost 1 base and the V segment lost 6 bases, leaving 0 bases of the junction unmatched. This CDR3 is CASRQGSGNTIYF. The CDR3 DNA reads TGTGCCAGCAGACAGGGGTCTGGAAACACCATATATTTT.

The CDR3 nucleotides are TGCGCCAGCAGCAGCGGGAGCGGGGGGGCCAACGTCCTGACTTTC. Translation: CASSSGSGGANVLTF. The chain carries TRBV5-1 and TRBJ2-6, with 8 positions matching TRBD2. The V and J ends lost 4 bases and 4 bases, in that order; junction bases with no gene match: 4. CDR3 length: 15 residues. Germline V lookup: CDR1 SGHRS, CDR2 YFSETQ.

This chain links TRBV7-9 with TRBJ1-1, with D unclear. V dropped 1 base and J dropped 0 bases, with 12 bases sitting between them. CDR1 SEHNR and CDR2 FQNEAQ come from the germline V gene (reference sequence). CDR3 size: 16 residues. CDR3 sequence: CASSLDKGVMNTEAFF. The CDR3 DNA sequence: TGTGCCAGCAGCTTAGATAAGGGAGTCATGAACACTGAAGCTTTCTTT.

The chain couples TRBV6-1 to TRBJ2-3, with 8 nucleotides matching TRBD1. From germline, CDR1 is MNHNS and CDR2 SASEGT. The CDR3 is made up of 15 amino acids. Losses at the gene ends were 1 base for V and 2 bases for J; bases not matched to a gene: 2. CDR3 DNA sequence: TGTGCCAGCAGTGAAGGACAGGGGATCACAGATACGCAGTATTTT. Translated: CASSEGQGITDTQYF.

The CDR3 loop is CASRDSPNQPQHF. DNA of the CDR3: TGTGCCAGCAGGGACAGTCCTAATCAGCCCCAGCATTTT. This chain connects TRBV6-1 to TRBJ1-5; D may be TRBD1 (6 bases). From germline, CDR1 is MNHNS and CDR2 SASEGT. This CDR3 comprises 13 residues. Deletions cut 6 bases from V and 4 bases from J, with 10 bases between.

The chain carries TRBV2 and TRBJ2-3; D ambiguous. Germline V gene sequence: CDR1 SNHLY, CDR2 FYNNEI. Trimming shortened V by 7 bases and J by 3 bases, and 11 bases separated the two germline ends. The CDR3 runs to 13 residues. CDR3 nucleotides: TGTGCCAGCACTGTAGGTCGGACAGATACGCAGTATTTT. Translation gives CASTVGRTDTQYF.

The genes are TRBV18 and TRBJ1-2; weak D call: TRBD1 (6 bases). This CDR3 comprises 13 residues. Deletions cut 3 bases from V and 8 bases from J, with 13 bases between. Per germline, CDR1 KGHSH and CDR2 LQKENI. The DNA of the CDR3 is TGTGCCAGCTCACCCGAACAGGGAAAGGGCTACACCTTC. Its translation: CASSPEQGKGYTF.

This chain joins TRBV2 and TRBJ2-2; D is unresolved. The V gene lost 6 bases and the J gene lost 6 bases, with 11 bases spanning the gap. Germline V gene lookup returns CDR1 SNHLY and CDR2 FYNNEI. The CDR3 is 13 amino acids. This chain's CDR3 is CASRAIQAGELFF. The CDR3 nucleotides are TGTGCCAGCAGGGCAATTCAGGCCGGGGAGCTGTTTTTT.

CDR3 bases: TGTGCCAGCAGCTTAGGAGGGCGGGGAATACGGGAGACCCAGTACTTC. It codes for CASSLGGRGIRETQYF. The V call is TRBV7-2, the J call TRBJ2-5, with D perhaps TRBD2 (6 bases). CDR3 length: 16 residues. Germline lookup yields CDR1 SGHTA and CDR2 FQGNSA. Trimming shortened V by 1 base and J by 5 bases, and 17 bases separated the two germline ends.

V is TRBV19 and J is TRBJ2-1; TRBD1 matches at 11 bases. The J segment lost 12 bases and the V segment lost 7 bases, leaving 11 bases of the junction unmatched. The CDR3 contains 14 residues. Germline lookup yields CDR1 LNHDA and CDR2 SQIVND (reference sequence). This chain's CDR3 is CASTAPGTGGMQFF. CDR3 DNA: TGTGCCAGTACCGCCCCCGGGACAGGGGGTATGCAGTTCTTC.

V gene TRBV2 combines with J gene TRBJ2-7; D gene ambiguous. Germline assignment: CDR1 SNHLY and CDR2 FYNNEI. V lost 2 bases to trimming and J lost 6 bases, with 11 bases between them. The CDR3 length is 13 residues. CDR3: CASSESKMGEQYF. The CDR3 DNA reads TGTGCCAGCAGTGAATCCAAGATGGGCGAGCAGTACTTC.

This rearrangement joins TRBV7-9 to TRBJ2-2; D might be TRBD2 (5 bases). The CDR3 has 17 residues. Germline V lookup: CDR1 SEHNR, CDR2 FQNEAQ (reference sequence). Trimming removed 2 bases at V and 1 base at J, with 14 bases between. The CDR3 spells CASSLNPGKLNTGELFF. CDR3 DNA sequence: TGTGCCAGCAGCTTAAATCCGGGAAAGTTGAACACCGGGGAGCTGTTTTTT.

This clone appeared a few times. The chain carries TRBV5-1 and TRBJ1-1; maybe TRBD1 (5 bases). The CDR3 runs 18 residues. V was shortened by 4 bases and J by 0 bases, with 22 bases between the two germline ends. CDR1 SGHRS and CDR2 YFSETQ come from the germline V gene. The CDR3: CASSVTTAGYKMNTEAFF. As DNA, the CDR3 is TGCGCCAGCAGCGTTACAACCGCAGGGTACAAAATGAACACTGAAGCTTTCTTT.

The chain has TRBV11-2 and TRBJ1-5; maybe TRBD1 (6 bases). CDR3 length: 16 amino acids. In germline, CDR1 is SGHAT, CDR2 FQNNGV. Trimming removed 1 base at V and 1 base at J, with 11 bases between. This CDR3 reads CASSLGGAGSNQPQHF. Written as DNA, the CDR3 is TGTGCCAGCAGCTTAGGGGGGGCTGGGAGCAATCAGCCCCAGCATTTT.

V is TRBV18 and J is TRBJ2-1; D is possibly TRBD1 (5 bases). V lost 0 bases and J 0 bases, leaving 12 bases between the germline ends. CDR3 size: 17 residues. Germline assignment: CDR1 KGHSH and CDR2 LQKENI. The CDR3 bases are TGTGCCAGCTCACCACCGAACAGGCGAACCTCCTACAATGAGCAGTTCTTC. Amino acid sequence: CASSPPNRRTSYNEQFF.

This chain links TRBV5-1 with TRBJ2-3; 12 positions agree with TRBD2. The germline V gene has CDR1 SGHRS and CDR2 YFSETQ. The V segment lost 1 base and the J segment 4 bases; nucleotides outside the gene matches: 1. The CDR3 contains 15 residues. The CDR3 DNA reads TGCGCCAGCAGCTTGTCTAGCGGGGGGGCAGATACGCAGTATTTT. As protein: CASSLSSGGADTQYF.

This clone was counted once. The V gene is TRBV5-6, the J gene TRBJ2-3; the D gene is possibly TRBD2 (7 bases). The CDR3 contains 16 residues. Trimming removed 0 bases at V and 3 bases at J, with 14 bases between. Germline V gene sequence: CDR1 SGHDT, CDR2 YYEEEE. The CDR3 DNA sequence: TGTGCCAGCAGCTTGGGCGCGGGGGCAACGACAGATACGCAGTATTTT. Its translation: CASSLGAGATTDTQYF.

The J gene is TRBJ2-6, the V gene TRBV21-1. TRBV21-1 is deemed a pseudogene. This CDR3 spans 16 amino acids. CDR3 protein: CANPGYLSSGANVLTF. In nucleotides, the CDR3 is TGTGCCAATCCGGGCTATTTGAGCTCTGGGGCCAACGTCCTGACTTTC.

This sequence joins TRBV2 and TRBJ2-1; TRBD1 agrees at 11 bases. The CDR3 sequence is 16 residues long. Germline CDR1 SNHLY, CDR2 FYNNEI. V shed 4 bases, J shed 3 bases, and the junction held 5 bases outside the gene matches. Here the CDR3 DNA reads TGTGCCAGCAGTGCAAGGGACAGGGGGTACTACAATGAGCAGTTCTTC. Translating it yields CASSARDRGYYNEQFF.

The rearrangement joins TRBV10-3 to TRBJ2-7; D might be TRBD1 (5 bases). Germline CDR1 is ENHRY and CDR2 is SYGVKD. Trimming left V 8 bases short and J 2 bases short, with 13 bases between. The CDR3 runs 13 residues. The CDR3 here is CAILDRSAYEQYF. The CDR3 nucleotides read TGTGCCATCCTAGACAGATCTGCCTACGAGCAGTACTTC.

The chain uses TRBV6-5 and TRBJ2-5, with no clear D. V lost 0 bases and J lost 2, with 13 bases in between. Per the germline V gene, CDR1 is MNHEY and CDR2 is SVGAGI. This CDR3 is 16 amino acids long. CDR3 in amino acids: CASSYSGQKRQETQYF. The DNA for the CDR3 is TGTGCCAGCAGTTACTCTGGGCAGAAACGGCAAGAGACCCAGTACTTC.

The V and J genes are TRBV5-5 and TRBJ1-2; D is ambiguous. The CDR3 covers 16 residues. V was trimmed by 1 base and J by 0 bases, leaving 13 bases between them. Germline loops: CDR1 SGHKS, CDR2 YYEKEE (reference sequence). The chain's CDR3 is CASSLYLGNTNYGYTF. The CDR3 nucleotides read TGTGCCAGCAGCTTGTATCTTGGAAACACTAACTATGGCTACACCTTC. Filled out from reference TRBV5-5 and TRBJ1-2, the complete variable domain reads DAGVTQSPTHLIKTRGQQVTLRCSPISGHKSVSWYQQVLGQGPQFIFQYYEKEERGRGNFPDRFSARQFPNYSSELNVNALLLGDSALYLCASSLYLGNTNYGYTFGSGTRLTVV.

V gene TRBV6-1 combines with J gene TRBJ2-2; D uncertain. Germline V lookup: CDR1 MNHNS, CDR2 SASEGT. Between the trimmed V and J ends, which lost 4 bases and 5 bases, there was a span of 8 bases. The CDR3 runs 13 residues. In DNA, the CDR3 is TGTGCCAGCAGTGGCGGTTGGACCGGGGAGCTGTTTTTT. It yields the protein CASSGGWTGELFF.

V usage is TRBV2 and J usage is TRBJ1-2, with D tentatively TRBD1 (6 bases). Trimming shortened V by 6 bases and J by 4 bases, and 12 bases separated the two germline ends. CDR3 length: 13 amino acids. Germline V CDR1 and CDR2: SNHLY, FYNNEI. CDR3 sequence reads: CASSSTGSYGYTF. DNA for the CDR3: TGTGCCAGCAGCTCCACAGGGTCCTATGGCTACACCTTC.

J is TRBJ1-1 and V is TRBV2; 7 bases agree with TRBD1. V lost 0 bases and J lost 4; bases outside the gene matches: 5. This CDR3 spans 15 amino acids. Germline assignment: CDR1 SNHLY and CDR2 FYNNEI. CDR3 DNA sequence: TGTGCCAGCAGTGAAGCGACAGGGAAATCCACTGAAGCTTTCTTT. Translation: CASSEATGKSTEAFF.